One and the same sample provided the 23 T cell receptor beta chains below, sequenced in a study of blood T cells in healthy people across ages (dated by TCRdb to the mid-2010s). The library was generated by 5' RACE. This sample was sequenced with an Illumina HiSeq 2500. The second PCR ran for roughly 7 to 11 cycles and used a J-beta primer mix along with a sample-barcoded 5' primer. TCRdb applied fastp at Q25 and MiXCR to the public reads, then kept only in-frame beta chains. Merged by CDR3 protein, the rows form single entries marked with the most common genes and DNA. The sample table contains around 850,000 distinct CDR3 sequences; only one count was recorded for under 40% of them. The ten top clones hold 10% to 15% of the sample. Specimen: blood. These receptors came from a man younger than 35 in good health.

This clonotype was recorded at least ten times. The chain joins TRBV2 to TRBJ2-3; TRBD1 or TRBD2 may be the D gene (5 bases each). From germline, CDR1 is SNHLY and CDR2 FYNNEI. V dropped 6 bases and J dropped 0 bases, with 10 bases sitting between them. This CDR3 comprises 14 residues. DNA of the CDR3: TGTGCCAGCAGGGGGGATTTTAGCACAGATACGCAGTATTTT. This translates into CASRGDFSTDTQYF. The full variable domain, rest sourced from reference TRBV2 and TRBJ2-3, is EPEVTQTPSHQVTQMGQEVILRCVPISNHLYFYWYRQILGQKVEFLVSFYNNEISEKSEIFDDQFSVERPDGSNFTLKIRSTKLEDSAMYFCASRGDFSTDTQYFGPGTRLTVL.

This sequence joins TRBV6-6 and TRBJ2-7; D is possibly TRBD1 (6 bases). Trimming stripped 7 bases from V and 0 bases from J, with 13 bases between. Germline V lookup: CDR1 MNHNY, CDR2 SVGAGI (reference sequence). This CDR3 has 14 amino acids. CDR3 sequence: CASTLTGSSYEQYF. CDR3 coding DNA: TGTGCCAGCACCCTTACAGGGAGCTCCTACGAGCAGTACTTC.

This clonotype was seen ten or more times. The chain has TRBV19 and TRBJ2-3; TRBD1 agrees at 9 bases. From germline, CDR1 is LNHDA and CDR2 SQIVND (reference sequence). The V and J ends lost 4 bases and 6 bases, in that order; junction bases with no gene match: 8. CDR3 size: 15 residues. CDR3 DNA sequence: TGTGCCAGTAGTACGACAGGGGGAGGGTTGGATACGCAGTATTTT. Its translation: CASSTTGGGLDTQYF. Variable domain in full (rest from reference TRBV19 and TRBJ2-3): DGGITQSPKYLFRKEGQNVTLSCEQNLNHDAMYWYRQDPGQGLRLIYYSQIVNDFQKGDIAEGYSVSREKKESFPLTVTSAQKNPTAFYLCASSTTGGGLDTQYFGPGTRLTVL.

The table lists this clonotype with many counts. This sequence joins TRBV12-3 or TRBV12-4 and TRBJ1-2; possibly TRBD1 for D (6 bases). V lost 3 bases, J lost 7 bases, and 12 bases lay in between. This CDR3 spans 13 amino acids. For the CDR3, the DNA is TGTGCCAGCAGTTTTAGGGGGGAGAGTGGCTACACCTTC. As protein: CASSFRGESGYTF.

A note on this clonotype: A much larger clone differs from this one at a single base, so this may be a read error. The chain combines TRBV6-5 with TRBJ2-5; D is perhaps TRBD1 (7 bases). The CDR3 has 14 residues. In germline, CDR1 is MNHEY, CDR2 SVGAGI. CDR3 sequence: CVSRGTWDQETQYF. The CDR3 bases are TGTGTCAGCAGGGGGACTTGGGACCAAGAGACCCAGTACTTC.

This clonotype has more than one count but fewer than ten. CDR3: CASSQGKGQGKNSPLHF. Written as DNA, the CDR3 is TGCGCCAGCAGCCAAGGGAAAGGGCAGGGAAAAAATTCACCCCTCCACTTT. The chain employs TRBV4-3 and TRBJ1-6, with a weak D call TRBD1 (5 bases). V dropped 1 base and J dropped 7 bases, with 17 bases sitting between them. The CDR3 totals 17 residues. The germline V gene encodes CDR1 LGHNA and CDR2 YSLEER.

The CDR3 DNA reads as TGTGCCAGCAGCTTAAGCTCTTTGACGGAACCCTACGAGCAGTACTTC. Amino acids: CASSLSSLTEPYEQYF. The V and J genes are TRBV7-2 and TRBJ2-7; D remains ambiguous. This CDR3 has 16 amino acids. CDR1 is SGHTA and CDR2 is FQGNSA in the germline V gene. Between the trimmed V and J ends, which lost 2 bases and 2 bases, there was a span of 16 bases.

For the CDR3, the DNA is TGCGCCAGCAGCGAGCAACAGGGTCCGACTGAAGCTTTCTTT. Translation: CASSEQQGPTEAFF. V gene TRBV5-1 combines with J gene TRBJ1-1; D might be TRBD1 (6 bases). V was cut by 4 bases and J by 5 bases, with 15 bases left in between. CDR3 size: 14 residues. Germline assignment: CDR1 SGHRS and CDR2 YFSETQ.

On this clonotype itself: Given a much more abundant clone one base away, this may be a read error. The V gene is TRBV3-1, the J gene TRBJ2-1; D perhaps matches TRBD1 (6 bases). The J call may be wrong; the DNA end is better matched by TRBJ2-7. The CDR3 totals 15 residues. The germline V gene has CDR1 LGHDT and CDR2 YNNKEL (reference sequence). Written as DNA, the CDR3 is TGTGCCAGCAGCCCTAGACAGGCGGCCTACAATGAGCAGTACTTC. Amino acid sequence: CASSPRQAAYNEQYF.

This clonotype has more than one count but fewer than ten. The chain is built from TRBV27 and TRBJ2-3, with 7 bases identical to TRBD1. The CDR3 consists of 15 residues. With V trimmed by 6 bases and J by 0 bases, 6 bases remained unmatched. Germline assignment: CDR1 MNHEY and CDR2 SMNVEV (reference sequence). The CDR3 region has the DNA TGTGCCAGCAGAACAGGGGCTGCTAGCACAGATACGCAGTATTTT. This translates into CASRTGAASTDTQYF.

CDR3 sequence reads: CASSLAYAGLAGGYTF. CDR3 in DNA: TGTGCCAGCAGCTTAGCGTACGCAGGCCTGGCGGGCGGCTACACCTTC. The rearrangement links TRBV7-2 to TRBJ1-2; D is ambiguous. The CDR3 length is 16 residues. Germline assignment: CDR1 SGHTA and CDR2 FQGNSA. Trimming removed 0 bases from V and 8 bases from J, with 19 bases in between.

The table lists this clonotype with a few counts. The chain couples TRBV20-1 to TRBJ1-1, with a weak D call TRBD1 (5 bases). Between the trimmed V and J ends, which lost 0 bases and 5 bases, there was a span of 22 bases. The length of the CDR3 is 17 residues. Germline V CDR1 and CDR2: DFQATT, SNEGSKA (reference sequence). The CDR3 bases are TGCAGTGCTAGAGATAGCGGCGGGGCGCGGGGTCGAACTGAAGCTTTCTTT. Translated, it gives CSARDSGGARGRTEAFF.

This chain links TRBV7-2 with TRBJ2-1; D gene unclear. The DNA end is a closer match to TRBJ2-7, so the J assignment may be wrong. There are 14 residues in the CDR3. The germline CDR1 and CDR2 sequences are SGHTA and FQGNSA. The CDR3 nucleotides are TGTGCCAGCAGCTTAGGTGGCGGATACAATGAGCAGTACTTC. This sequence encodes CASSLGGGYNEQYF.

This clonotype was seen only a few times. This chain uses TRBV12-3 or TRBV12-4 with TRBJ2-5; 13 nucleotides align to TRBD2. This CDR3 spans 15 amino acids. V trimming: 5 bases; J trimming: 11 bases; junction bases outside the gene matches: 11. Here the CDR3 reads CASSPTSGGANEQYF. The CDR3 DNA sequence: TGTGCCAGCAGTCCTACTAGCGGGGGGGCCAATGAGCAGTACTTC.

Worth noting for this clonotype: This may come from a read error, since a much larger clone is one base off. The chain uses TRBV5-1 and TRBJ2-5; 7 bases are a match to TRBD1. Trimming at V came to 7 bases and at J to 4 bases, leaving 13 bases not matched to a gene. The CDR3 totals 15 residues. CDR1 SGHRS and CDR2 YFSETQ come from the germline V gene. The CDR3: CASLRTGGSRETQYF. In DNA, the CDR3 is TGCGCCAGCCTCCGGACAGGAGGTTCGCGAGAGACCCAGTACTTC.

The chain is built from TRBV6-2 or TRBV6-3 and TRBJ2-4; 8 bases map to TRBD1. CDR3 length: 15 amino acids. The germline gives CDR1 MNHEY, CDR2 SVGEGT. Unmatched junction bases numbered 13, after V lost 2 bases and J lost 13 bases. CDR3 in amino acids: CASSYPVGTGEEQYF. In DNA form, the CDR3 reads TGTGCCAGCAGTTACCCAGTTGGGACAGGCGAAGAGCAGTACTTC.

The genes are TRBV6-2 or TRBV6-3 and TRBJ2-1; D possibly corresponds to TRBD2 (6 bases). The germline V gene encodes CDR1 MNHEY and CDR2 SVGEGT. Trimming took off 6 bases at V and 8 bases at J, with 17 bases between the two ends. The CDR3 contains 14 residues. CDR3 in DNA: TGTGCCAGCAGACCCCTCGGGGGTGGGGATGAGCAGTTCTTC. This sequence encodes CASRPLGGGDEQFF.

This clonotype appeared a single time. A much larger clone is a single base away; this may be a read error. This sequence joins TRBV12-3 or TRBV12-4 and TRBJ2-1; D unclear. The CDR3 totals 12 residues. V was pared by 6 bases and J by 10 bases, with 13 bases between. The CDR3 loop is CASSLDRKEQFF. The CDR3 DNA reads as TGTGCCAGCAGCCTTGACCGGAAGGAGCAGTTCTTC.

The chain links TRBV7-9 to TRBJ1-4; TRBD1 matches 7 bases. V trimming: 7 bases; J trimming: 8 bases; junction bases outside the gene matches: 10. CDR1 and CDR2 (germline): SEHNR, FQNEAQ (reference sequence). The CDR3 extends over 14 amino acids. The CDR3 loop reads CASNEGGRGEKLFF. As DNA, the CDR3 is TGTGCCAGCAACGAAGGGGGCCGGGGGGAAAAACTGTTTTTT.

Only one count was recorded for this clonotype. This chain links TRBV20-1 with TRBJ1-5; possibly TRBD1 for D (5 bases). CDR1 is DFQATT, CDR2 SNEGSKA, per germline (reference sequence). V gave up 3 bases and J gave up 7 bases, with 22 bases separating them. CDR3 length: 16 residues. The CDR3 region is CSASPSRGGVGQPQHF. CDR3 DNA sequence: TGCAGTGCTAGTCCGTCGAGGGGAGGGGTGGGGCAGCCCCAGCATTTT.

V gene TRBV7-9 combines with J gene TRBJ2-2, with 8 bases lining up with TRBD2. Germline assignment: CDR1 SEHNR and CDR2 FQNEAQ (reference sequence). This CDR3 region has 18 residues. Trimming took 5 bases from V and 3 from J; bases not matched to a gene: 14. CDR3 nucleotides: TGTGCCAGCAGCCGCCCTCTTACTAGCGGAGAAGACACCGGGGAGCTGTTTTTT. This sequence encodes CASSRPLTSGEDTGELFF.

Only a few counts were recorded for this clonotype. V gene TRBV12-3 or TRBV12-4 combines with J gene TRBJ1-1; D is undetermined. The V gene lost 6 bases and the J gene lost 0 bases, with 14 bases spanning the gap. The CDR3 has 15 amino acids. This CDR3 reads CASRFSRGMNTEAFF. CDR3 coding DNA: TGTGCCAGCAGATTTAGTCGCGGAATGAACACTGAAGCTTTCTTT.

The J gene is TRBJ2-7, the V gene TRBV20-1; D may correspond to TRBD1 or TRBD2 (6 bases each). Germline CDR1 DFQATT, CDR2 SNEGSKA (reference sequence). The germline V and J ends were trimmed by 4 bases and 10 bases, with 20 bases remaining between them. The CDR3 covers 13 residues. The CDR3 is CSATRTAREIQYF. The CDR3 DNA sequence: TGCAGTGCTACAAGGACAGCCCGGGAGATCCAGTACTTC.